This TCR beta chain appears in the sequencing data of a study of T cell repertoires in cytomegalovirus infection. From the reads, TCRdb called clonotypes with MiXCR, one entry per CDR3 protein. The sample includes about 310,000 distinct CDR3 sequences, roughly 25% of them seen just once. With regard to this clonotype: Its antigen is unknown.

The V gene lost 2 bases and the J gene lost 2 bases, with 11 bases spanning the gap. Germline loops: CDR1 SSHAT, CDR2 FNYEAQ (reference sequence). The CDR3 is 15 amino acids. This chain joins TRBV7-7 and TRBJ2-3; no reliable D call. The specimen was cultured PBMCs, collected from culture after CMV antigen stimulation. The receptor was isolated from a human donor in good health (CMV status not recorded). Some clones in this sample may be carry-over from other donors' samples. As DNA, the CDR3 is TGTGCCAGCAGCTTAAGTGGAAGCTCCACAGATACGCAGTATTTT. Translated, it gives CASSLSGSSTDTQYF. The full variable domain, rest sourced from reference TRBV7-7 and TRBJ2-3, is GAGVSQSPRYKVTKRGQDVTLRCDPISSHATLYWYQQALGQGPEFLTYFNYEAQPDKSGLPSDRFSAERPEGSISTLTIQRTEQRDSAMYRCASSLSGSSTDTQYFGPGTRLTVL.